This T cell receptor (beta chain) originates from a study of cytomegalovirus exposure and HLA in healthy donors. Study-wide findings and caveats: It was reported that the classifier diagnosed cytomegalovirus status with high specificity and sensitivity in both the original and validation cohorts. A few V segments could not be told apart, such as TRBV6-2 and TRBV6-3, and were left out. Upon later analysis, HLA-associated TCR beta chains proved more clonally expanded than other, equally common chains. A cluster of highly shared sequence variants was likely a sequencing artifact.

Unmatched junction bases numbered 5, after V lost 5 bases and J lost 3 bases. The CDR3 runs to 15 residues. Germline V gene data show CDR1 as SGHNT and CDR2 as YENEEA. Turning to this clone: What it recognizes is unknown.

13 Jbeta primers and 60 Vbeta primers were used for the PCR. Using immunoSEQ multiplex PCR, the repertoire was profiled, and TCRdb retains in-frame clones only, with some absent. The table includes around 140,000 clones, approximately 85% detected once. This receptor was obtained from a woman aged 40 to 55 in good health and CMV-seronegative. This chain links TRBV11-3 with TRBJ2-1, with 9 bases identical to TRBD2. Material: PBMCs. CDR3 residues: CASSISSGIYNEQFF. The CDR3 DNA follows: TGTGCCAGCAGCATTTCTAGCGGGATCTACAATGAGCAGTTCTTC.